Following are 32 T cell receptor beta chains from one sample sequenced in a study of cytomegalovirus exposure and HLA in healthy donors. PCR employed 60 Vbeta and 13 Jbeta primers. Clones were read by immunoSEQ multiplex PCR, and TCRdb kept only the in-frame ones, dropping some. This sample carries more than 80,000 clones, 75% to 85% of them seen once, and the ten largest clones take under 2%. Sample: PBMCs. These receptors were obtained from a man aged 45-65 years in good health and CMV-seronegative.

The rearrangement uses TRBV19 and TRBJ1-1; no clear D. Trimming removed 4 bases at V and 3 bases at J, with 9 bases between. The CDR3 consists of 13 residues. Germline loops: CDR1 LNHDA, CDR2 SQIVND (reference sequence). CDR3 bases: TGTGCCAGTAGTAATCAGGCGCACACTGAAGCTTTCTTT. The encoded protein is CASSNQAHTEAFF. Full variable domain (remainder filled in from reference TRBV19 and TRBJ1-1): DGGITQSPKYLFRKEGQNVTLSCEQNLNHDAMYWYRQDPGQGLRLIYYSQIVNDFQKGDIAEGYSVSREKKESFPLTVTSAQKNPTAFYLCASSNQAHTEAFFGQGTRLTVV.

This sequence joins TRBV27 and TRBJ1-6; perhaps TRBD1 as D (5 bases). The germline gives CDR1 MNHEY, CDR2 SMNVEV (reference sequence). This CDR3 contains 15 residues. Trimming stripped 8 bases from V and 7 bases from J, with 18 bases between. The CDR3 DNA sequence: TGTGCCAGCCGCCTCCCGGGGGGGGAGAATTCACCCCTCCACTTT. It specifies CASRLPGGENSPLHF.

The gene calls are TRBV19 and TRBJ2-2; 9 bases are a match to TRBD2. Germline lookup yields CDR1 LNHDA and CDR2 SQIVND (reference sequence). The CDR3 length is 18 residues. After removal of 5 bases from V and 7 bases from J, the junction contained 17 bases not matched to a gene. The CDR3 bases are TGTGCCAGTAGTGTAGCCCTGCGGGGGGGGAATTGGAGCGGGGAGCTGTTTTTT. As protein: CASSVALRGGNWSGELFF.

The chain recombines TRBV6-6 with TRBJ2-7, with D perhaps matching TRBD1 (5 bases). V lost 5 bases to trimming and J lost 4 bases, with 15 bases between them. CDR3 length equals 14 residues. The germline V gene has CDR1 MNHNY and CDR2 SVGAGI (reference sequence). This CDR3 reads CASSSRGASYEQYF. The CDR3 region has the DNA TGTGCCAGCAGTAGCCGTGGGGCCTCTTACGAGCAGTACTTC.

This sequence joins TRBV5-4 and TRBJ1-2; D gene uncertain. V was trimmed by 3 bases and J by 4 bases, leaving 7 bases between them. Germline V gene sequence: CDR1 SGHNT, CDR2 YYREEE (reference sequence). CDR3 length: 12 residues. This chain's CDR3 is CASSSEGYGYTF. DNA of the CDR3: TGTGCCAGCAGCTCCGAGGGCTATGGCTACACCTTC.

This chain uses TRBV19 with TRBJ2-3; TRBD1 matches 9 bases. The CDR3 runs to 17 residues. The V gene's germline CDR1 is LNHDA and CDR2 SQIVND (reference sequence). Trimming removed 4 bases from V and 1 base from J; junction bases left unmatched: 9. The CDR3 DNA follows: TGTGCCAGTAGTAGAAATCAACAGGGGGCTGGCACAGATACGCAGTATTTT. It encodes CASSRNQQGAGTDTQYF.

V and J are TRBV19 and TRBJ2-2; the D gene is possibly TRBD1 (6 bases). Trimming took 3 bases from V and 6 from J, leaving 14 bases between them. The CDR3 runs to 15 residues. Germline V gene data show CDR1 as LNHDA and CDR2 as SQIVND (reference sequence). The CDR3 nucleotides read TGTGCCAGTAGTATCGGGCAGGGGATTGCCGGGGAGCTGTTTTTT. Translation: CASSIGQGIAGELFF.

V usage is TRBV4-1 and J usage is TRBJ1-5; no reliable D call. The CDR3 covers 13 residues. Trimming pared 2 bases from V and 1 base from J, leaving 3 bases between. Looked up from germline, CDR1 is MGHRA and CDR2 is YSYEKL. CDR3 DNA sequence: TGCGCCAGCAGCCAAAGCAGCAATCAGCCCCAGCATTTT. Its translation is CASSQSSNQPQHF.

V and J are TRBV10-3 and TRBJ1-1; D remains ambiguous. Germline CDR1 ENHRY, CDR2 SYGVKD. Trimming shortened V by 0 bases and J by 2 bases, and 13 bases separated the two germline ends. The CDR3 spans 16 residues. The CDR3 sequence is CAISESLQRSNTEAFF. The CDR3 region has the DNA TGTGCCATCAGTGAGTCGCTCCAACGGTCAAACACTGAAGCTTTCTTT.

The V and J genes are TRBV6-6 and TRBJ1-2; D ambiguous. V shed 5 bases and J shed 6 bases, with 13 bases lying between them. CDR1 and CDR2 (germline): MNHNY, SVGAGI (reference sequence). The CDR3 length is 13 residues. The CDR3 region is CASSGEGLDGYTF. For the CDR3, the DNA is TGTGCCAGCAGTGGCGAGGGCCTCGATGGCTACACCTTC.

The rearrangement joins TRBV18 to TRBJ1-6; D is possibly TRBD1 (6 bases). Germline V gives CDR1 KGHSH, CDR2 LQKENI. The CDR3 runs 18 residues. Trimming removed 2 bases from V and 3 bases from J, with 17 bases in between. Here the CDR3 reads CASSPSTPRGLYNSPLHF. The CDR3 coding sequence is TGTGCCAGCTCACCATCAACCCCCAGGGGCCTCTATAATTCACCCCTCCACTTT.

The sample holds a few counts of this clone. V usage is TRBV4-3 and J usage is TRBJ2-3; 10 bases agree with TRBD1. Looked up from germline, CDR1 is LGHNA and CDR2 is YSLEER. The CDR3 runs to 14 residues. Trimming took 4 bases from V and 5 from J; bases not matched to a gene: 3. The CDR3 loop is CASSPGTGVDTQYF. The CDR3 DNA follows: TGCGCCAGCAGCCCGGGGACAGGGGTAGATACGCAGTATTTT.

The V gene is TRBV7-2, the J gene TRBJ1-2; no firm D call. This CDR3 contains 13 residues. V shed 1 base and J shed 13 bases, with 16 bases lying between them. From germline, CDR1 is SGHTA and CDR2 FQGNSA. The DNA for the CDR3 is TGTGCCAGCAGCTTAGAAGGAGGGTCGAATCCCACCTTC. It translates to CASSLEGGSNPTF.

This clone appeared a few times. Here the CDR3 reads CASSLRQGGGETQYF. In DNA, the CDR3 is TGTGCCAGCAGCTTGAGACAGGGGGGAGGCGAGACCCAGTACTTC. The chain joins TRBV5-4 to TRBJ2-5; 9 bases are a match to TRBD1. CDR3 length equals 15 residues. The V and J ends lost 1 base and 5 bases, in that order; junction bases with no gene match: 6. The germline CDR1 and CDR2 sequences are SGHNT and YYREEE (reference sequence).

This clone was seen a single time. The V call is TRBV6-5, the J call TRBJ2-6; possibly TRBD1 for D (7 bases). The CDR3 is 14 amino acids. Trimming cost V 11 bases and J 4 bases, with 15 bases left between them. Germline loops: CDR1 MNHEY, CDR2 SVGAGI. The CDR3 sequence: CACQGGGGANVLTF. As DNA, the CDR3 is TGTGCCTGTCAGGGGGGTGGAGGGGCCAACGTCCTGACTTTC.

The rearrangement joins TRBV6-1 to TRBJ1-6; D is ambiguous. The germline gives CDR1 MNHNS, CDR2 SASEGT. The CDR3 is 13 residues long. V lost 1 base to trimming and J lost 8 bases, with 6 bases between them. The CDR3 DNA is TGTGCCAGCAGTGAAGGGCCTCATTCACCCCTCCACTTT. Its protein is CASSEGPHSPLHF.

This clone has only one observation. The CDR3 DNA is TGTGCCAGCAGTGATAAGACCTGTCTCCTAGTCGACAATGAAAAACTGTTTTTT. Its protein product is CASSDKTCLLVDNEKLFF. V usage is TRBV16 and J usage is TRBJ1-4; D not certain. The CDR3 extends over 18 amino acids. Trimming took off 6 bases at V and 5 bases at J, with 25 bases between the two ends. Per germline, CDR1 KGHSY and CDR2 FQNENV.

CDR3 region: CASNTGVEQYF. DNA of the CDR3: TGTGCCAGCAACACAGGGGTCGAGCAGTACTTC. The V and J genes are TRBV6-6 and TRBJ2-7; 7 bases fit TRBD1. The CDR3 totals 11 residues. V shed 7 bases and J 6 bases; nucleotides not matched to a gene: 3. Germline loops: CDR1 MNHNY, CDR2 SVGAGI (reference sequence).

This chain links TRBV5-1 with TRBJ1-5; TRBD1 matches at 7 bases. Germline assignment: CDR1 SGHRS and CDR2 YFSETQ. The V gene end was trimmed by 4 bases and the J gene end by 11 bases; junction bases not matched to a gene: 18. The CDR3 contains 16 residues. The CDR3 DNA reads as TGCGCCAGCAGCCCGCCCTCCGGGACAGCGAAAGTGGCCCAGCATTTT. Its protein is CASSPPSGTAKVAQHF.

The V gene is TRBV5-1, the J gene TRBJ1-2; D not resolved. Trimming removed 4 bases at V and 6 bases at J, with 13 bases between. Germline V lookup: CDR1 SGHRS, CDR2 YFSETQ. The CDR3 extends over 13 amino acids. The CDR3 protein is CASSAVLGDGYTF. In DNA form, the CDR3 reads TGCGCCAGCAGCGCGGTCCTAGGCGATGGCTACACCTTC.

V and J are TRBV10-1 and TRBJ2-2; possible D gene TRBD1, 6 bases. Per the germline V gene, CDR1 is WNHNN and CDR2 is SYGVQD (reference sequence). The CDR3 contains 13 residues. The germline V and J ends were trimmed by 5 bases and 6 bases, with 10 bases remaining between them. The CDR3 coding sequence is TGCGCCAGCAGTACAGGGTCAGCCGGGGAGCTGTTTTTT. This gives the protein CASSTGSAGELFF.

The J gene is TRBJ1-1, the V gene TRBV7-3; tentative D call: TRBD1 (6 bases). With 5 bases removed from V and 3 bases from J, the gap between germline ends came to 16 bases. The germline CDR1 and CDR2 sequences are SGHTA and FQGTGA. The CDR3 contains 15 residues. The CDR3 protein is CASSPGGRADTEAFF. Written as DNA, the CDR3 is TGTGCCAGCAGCCCGGGGGGCAGGGCGGACACTGAAGCTTTCTTT.

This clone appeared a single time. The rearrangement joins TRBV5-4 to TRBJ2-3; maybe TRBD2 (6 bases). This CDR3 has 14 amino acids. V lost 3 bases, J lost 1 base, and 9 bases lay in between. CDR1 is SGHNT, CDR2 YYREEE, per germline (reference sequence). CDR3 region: CASSSPGGTDTQYF. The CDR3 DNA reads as TGTGCCAGCAGCTCCCCGGGGGGCACAGATACGCAGTATTTT.

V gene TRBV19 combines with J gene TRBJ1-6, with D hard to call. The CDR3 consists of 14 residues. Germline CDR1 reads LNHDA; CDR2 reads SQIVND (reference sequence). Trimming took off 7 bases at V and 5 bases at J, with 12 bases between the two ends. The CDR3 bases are TGTGCCAGTACCAGTGGGCAGGATAATTCACCCCTCCACTTT. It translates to CASTSGQDNSPLHF.

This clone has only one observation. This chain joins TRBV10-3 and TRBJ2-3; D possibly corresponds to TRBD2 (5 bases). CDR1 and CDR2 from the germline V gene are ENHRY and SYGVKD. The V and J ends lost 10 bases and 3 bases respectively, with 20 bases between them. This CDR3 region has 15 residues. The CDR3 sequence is CATGVSGSGTDTQYF. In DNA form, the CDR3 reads TGTGCCACCGGAGTATCAGGCAGCGGAACAGATACGCAGTATTTT.

The CDR3 is CAIRRAGRGLTDTQYF. The CDR3 DNA reads as TGTGCCATCAGGAGGGCAGGGAGGGGACTCACAGATACGCAGTATTTT. The chain recombines TRBV10-3 with TRBJ2-3; 7 nucleotides agree with TRBD2. The CDR3 has 16 amino acids. After removal of 6 bases from V and 2 bases from J, the junction contained 11 bases not matched to a gene. Germline CDR1 and CDR2: ENHRY and SYGVKD.

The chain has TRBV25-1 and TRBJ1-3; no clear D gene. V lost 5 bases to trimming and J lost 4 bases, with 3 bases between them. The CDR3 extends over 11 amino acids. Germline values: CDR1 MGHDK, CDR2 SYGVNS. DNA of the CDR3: TGTGCCAGCAGTCCGGGAAACACCATATATTTT. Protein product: CASSPGNTIYF.

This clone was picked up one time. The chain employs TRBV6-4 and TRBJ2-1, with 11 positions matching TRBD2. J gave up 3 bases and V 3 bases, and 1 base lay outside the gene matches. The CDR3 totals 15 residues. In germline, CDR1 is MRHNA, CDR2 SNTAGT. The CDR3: CASSDLAGGYNEQFF. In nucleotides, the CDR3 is TGTGCCAGCAGTGATCTAGCGGGGGGCTACAATGAGCAGTTCTTC.

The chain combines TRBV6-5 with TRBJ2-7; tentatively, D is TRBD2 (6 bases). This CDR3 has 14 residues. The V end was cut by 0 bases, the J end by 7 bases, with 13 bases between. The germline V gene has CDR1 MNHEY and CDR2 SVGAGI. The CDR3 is CASSYSRTNREQYF. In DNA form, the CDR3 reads TGTGCCAGCAGTTACTCGAGGACTAACAGGGAGCAGTACTTC.

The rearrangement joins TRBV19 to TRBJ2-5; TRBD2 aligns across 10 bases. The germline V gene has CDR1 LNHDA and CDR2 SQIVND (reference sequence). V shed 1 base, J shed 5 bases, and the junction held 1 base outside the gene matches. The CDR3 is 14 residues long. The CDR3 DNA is TGTGCCAGTAGTATAGGACTAGCGGGTGAGACCCAGTACTTC. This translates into CASSIGLAGETQYF. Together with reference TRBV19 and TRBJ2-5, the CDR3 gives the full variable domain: DGGITQSPKYLFRKEGQNVTLSCEQNLNHDAMYWYRQDPGQGLRLIYYSQIVNDFQKGDIAEGYSVSREKKESFPLTVTSAQKNPTAFYLCASSIGLAGETQYFGPGTRLLVL.

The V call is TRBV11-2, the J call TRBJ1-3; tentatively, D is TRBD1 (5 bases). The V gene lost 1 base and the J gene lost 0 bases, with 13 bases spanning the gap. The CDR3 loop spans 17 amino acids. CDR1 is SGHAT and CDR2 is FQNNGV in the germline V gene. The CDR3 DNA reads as TGTGCCAGCAGCTTAGGGCCAGACAGTTACTCTGGAAACACCATATATTTT. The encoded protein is CASSLGPDSYSGNTIYF.

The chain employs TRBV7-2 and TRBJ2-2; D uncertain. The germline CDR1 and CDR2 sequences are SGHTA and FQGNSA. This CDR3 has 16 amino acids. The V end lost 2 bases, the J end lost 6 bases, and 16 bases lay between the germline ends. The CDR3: CASSLNRALESGELFF. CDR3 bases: TGTGCCAGCAGCTTAAACCGAGCCCTCGAGTCCGGGGAGCTGTTTTTT.